In its sample, the clone carrying this T cell receptor (beta chain) was seen many times. This sample stems from a study of T cell responses to AZD1222 COVID-19 vaccine. There are 16 residues in the CDR3. The germline V gene has CDR1 MNHEY and CDR2 SMNVEV (reference sequence). V was cut by 2 bases and J by 0 bases, with 8 bases left in between. The data were produced by immunoSEQ multiplex PCR, yet TCRdb's version contains in-frame clones alone and is incomplete. The table has around 99,000 clones, roughly 90% seen once. The sample in question was peripheral blood, obtained on day 0 of AZD1222 vaccination. The chain links TRBV27 to TRBJ1-6; possibly TRBD1 for D (5 bases). The receptor's source is an adult in good health. The CDR3 protein is CASSLGGGSYNSPLHF. CDR3 sequence (DNA): TGTGCCAGCAGTTTAGGGGGGGGCTCCTATAATTCACCCCTCCACTTT.